The 31 T cell receptor beta chains given below trace back to one sample, sequenced in a study of identifying expanded T cells in peripheral blood. Using immunoSEQ multiplex PCR, the repertoire was profiled, and TCRdb retains in-frame clones only, with some absent. The table has roughly 78,000 clones, 75% to 90% seen once. Sequenced: blood. These receptors were obtained from a person between 18 and 69 years old in good health.

This clone was seen more than once but under ten times. This rearrangement joins TRBV28 to TRBJ2-7; TRBD2 aligns across 13 bases. Trimming cost V 4 bases and J 5 bases; bases outside gene matches: 5. Per germline, CDR1 MDHEN and CDR2 SYDVKM. The CDR3 totals 15 residues. CDR3: CASSSRLAGGDEQYF. CDR3 nucleotide sequence: TGTGCCAGCAGTTCCCGACTAGCGGGAGGCGACGAGCAGTACTTC. Full variable domain (rest looked up from reference TRBV28 and TRBJ2-7): DVKVTQSSRYLVKRTGEKVFLECVQDMDHENMFWYRQDPGLGLRLIYFSYDVKMKEKGDIPEGYSVSREKKERFSLILESASTNQTSMYLCASSSRLAGGDEQYFGPGTRLTVT.

The chain employs TRBV25-1 and TRBJ1-1; tentatively, D is TRBD1 (6 bases). Germline CDR1 MGHDK, CDR2 SYGVNS. The CDR3 has 15 amino acids. V shed 2 bases and J shed 7 bases, with 17 bases lying between them. This chain's CDR3 is CASSELGGSLGEAFF. As DNA, the CDR3 is TGTGCCAGCAGTGAACTAGGGGGTTCCTTGGGTGAAGCTTTCTTT.

The J gene is TRBJ1-4, the V gene TRBV9, with D hard to call. CDR1 is SGDLS and CDR2 is YYNGEE in the germline V gene. Trimming removed 0 bases at V and 4 bases at J, with 10 bases between. The CDR3 is made up of 15 amino acids. CDR3 sequence reads: CASSVEGGYNEKLFF. The CDR3 bases are TGTGCCAGCAGCGTAGAAGGAGGTTATAATGAAAAACTGTTTTTT.

The J gene is TRBJ2-3, the V gene TRBV5-1, with no clear D. V dropped 1 base and J dropped 0 bases, with 9 bases sitting between them. Germline lookup yields CDR1 SGHRS and CDR2 YFSETQ. This CDR3 region has 15 residues. Here the CDR3 reads CASSLKITSTDTQYF. CDR3 nucleotides: TGCGCCAGCAGCTTGAAAATTACTAGCACAGATACGCAGTATTTT.

The rearrangement joins TRBV6-5 to TRBJ2-2; possibly TRBD1 for D (6 bases). This CDR3 has 15 amino acids. In germline, CDR1 is MNHEY, CDR2 SVGAGI. V was cut by 5 bases and J by 7 bases, with 17 bases left in between. In DNA, the CDR3 is TGTGCCAGCAGTCCCTCGGACAGTTCGGGCGGGGAGCTGTTTTTT. Encoded protein: CASSPSDSSGGELFF.

This rearrangement joins TRBV5-4 to TRBJ2-3; 9 bases fit TRBD2. This CDR3 contains 15 residues. Germline CDR1 and CDR2: SGHNT and YYREEE (reference sequence). The V segment lost 3 bases and the J segment 2 bases; nucleotides outside the gene matches: 4. The CDR3 nucleotides are TGTGCCAGCAGCTCCCGCGGGGGGGCCACAGATACGCAGTATTTT. Its translation: CASSSRGGATDTQYF.

This chain links TRBV15 with TRBJ2-3; 10 nucleotides match TRBD2. This CDR3 has 15 residues. V dropped 11 bases and J dropped 2; count of bases not matched to a gene: 10. Germline V gene lookup returns CDR1 LNHNV and CDR2 YYDKDF (reference sequence). In DNA form, the CDR3 reads TGTGCCGCAGAAGATGGACTAGCGGTCACAGATACGCAGTATTTT. It yields the protein CAAEDGLAVTDTQYF.

This chain connects TRBV11-2 to TRBJ2-1, with D possibly being TRBD2 (5 bases). This CDR3 region has 13 residues. Trimming shortened V by 1 base and J by 7 bases, and 8 bases separated the two germline ends. Germline V gene sequence: CDR1 SGHAT, CDR2 FQNNGV. CDR3 coding DNA: TGTGCCAGCAGCTTAGTCAGGAGGAATGAGCAGTTCTTC. Protein sequence: CASSLVRRNEQFF.

This rearrangement joins TRBV2 to TRBJ1-5; D is unresolved. The CDR3 is 15 amino acids. Germline CDR1 and CDR2: SNHLY and FYNNEI. V gave up 6 bases and J gave up 0 bases, with 12 bases separating them. CDR3 sequence (DNA): TGTGCCAGCAGCGCTTTCGGGGATAGCAATCAGCCCCAGCATTTT. Its protein product is CASSAFGDSNQPQHF.

The rearrangement uses TRBV6-5 and TRBJ1-4; D uncertain. V was clipped by 0 bases and J by 7 bases, with 9 bases between them. Germline assignment: CDR1 MNHEY and CDR2 SVGAGI. This CDR3 is built from 14 residues. The DNA for the CDR3 is TGTGCCAGCAGTTACTCTCGGGTGGGTGAAAAACTGTTTTTT. It encodes CASSYSRVGEKLFF.

The CDR3 DNA sequence: TGTGCCATCAGTGTCAGCCAAGAGACCCAGTACTTC. Protein product: CAISVSQETQYF. The rearrangement links TRBV10-3 to TRBJ2-5; the D is unclear. Trimming stripped 4 bases from V and 1 base from J, with 4 bases between. CDR1 and CDR2 from the germline V gene are ENHRY and SYGVKD. The CDR3 has 12 amino acids.

The rearrangement uses TRBV12-1 and TRBJ1-2; the table assigns TRBD1, which was not confirmed against the DNA. TRBV12-1 is a known pseudogene. The CDR3 is 19 amino acids. The CDR3 sequence is CASSFPGSDRRALLYGYTF. Here the CDR3 DNA reads TGTGCCAGCAGCTTCCCCGGAAGTGACAGACGAGCCCTCCTTTATGGCTACACCTTC.

The rearrangement links TRBV19 to TRBJ2-7; TRBD2 is a possible D gene (6 bases). The CDR3 length is 11 residues. In germline, CDR1 is LNHDA, CDR2 SQIVND (reference sequence). Trimming pared 1 base from V and 10 bases from J, leaving 8 bases between. As DNA, the CDR3 is TGTGCCAGTAGTATAGCGGGGGTCCAGTACTTC. As protein: CASSIAGVQYF.

The V and J genes are TRBV4-3 and TRBJ2-3; 11 nucleotides match TRBD2. V gave up 3 bases and J gave up 7 bases; unmatched junction bases: 9. Germline V gene lookup returns CDR1 LGHNA and CDR2 YSLEER. The CDR3 is 16 residues long. The CDR3 DNA follows: TGCGCCAGCAGCCAGGGAGTAGGGACTAGCGGTTATACGCAGTATTTT. It codes for CASSQGVGTSGYTQYF.

V and J are TRBV7-2 and TRBJ2-5; tentative D call: TRBD2 (5 bases). The CDR3 has 15 amino acids. Germline lookup yields CDR1 SGHTA and CDR2 FQGNSA. V was cut by 5 bases and J by 2 bases, with 15 bases left in between. Here the CDR3 DNA reads TGTGCCAGCAGCCCCAGGCGGGCAGCGCAAGAGACCCAGTACTTC. Its protein is CASSPRRAAQETQYF.

The chain employs TRBV4-3 and TRBJ1-3; D uncertain. V lost 1 base to trimming and J lost 0 bases, with 13 bases between them. Germline lookup yields CDR1 LGHNA and CDR2 YSLEER. There are 17 residues in the CDR3. The CDR3: CASSQALYGLSGNTIYF. DNA for the CDR3: TGCGCCAGCAGCCAAGCCTTGTACGGTCTCTCTGGAAACACCATATATTTT.

Only a few counts were recorded for this clone. The J gene is TRBJ1-4, the V gene TRBV7-6, with D possibly matching TRBD1 (5 bases). Germline V gives CDR1 SGHVS, CDR2 FNYEAQ. V shed 4 bases and J shed 5 bases, with 14 bases lying between them. The CDR3 is made up of 15 amino acids. This CDR3 reads CASSYLRDVNEKLFF. In DNA form, the CDR3 reads TGTGCCAGCAGCTACCTAAGGGACGTAAATGAAAAACTGTTTTTT.

CDR3 protein: CASSSAGTGVYGYTF. The DNA for the CDR3 is TGTGCCAGCAGTTCCGCCGGGACAGGGGTCTATGGCTACACCTTC. V and J are TRBV27 and TRBJ1-2; 10 bases map to TRBD1. Looked up from germline, CDR1 is MNHEY and CDR2 is SMNVEV (reference sequence). The CDR3 contains 15 residues. V trimming: 4 bases; J trimming: 4 bases; junction bases outside the gene matches: 6.

The chain links TRBV5-1 to TRBJ2-7, with 8 bases identical to TRBD1. The V gene end was trimmed by 3 bases and the J gene end by 2 bases; junction bases not matched to a gene: 7. The CDR3 is 15 amino acids. Germline assignment: CDR1 SGHRS and CDR2 YFSETQ. The CDR3 coding sequence is TGCGCCAGCAGCTCGACTGGACAGGGTGCCTACGAGCAGTACTTC. It specifies CASSSTGQGAYEQYF.

The chain carries TRBV7-2 and TRBJ1-6, with TRBD1 matching over 7 bases. The CDR3 sequence is 15 residues long. The V segment lost 5 bases and the J segment 9 bases; nucleotides outside the gene matches: 10. Looked up from germline, CDR1 is SGHTA and CDR2 is FQGNSA. The CDR3 loop reads CASSPRGGGGSPLHF. The CDR3 coding sequence is TGTGCCAGCAGCCCCAGAGGAGGGGGCGGTTCACCCCTCCACTTT.

V and J are TRBV7-2 and TRBJ2-5, with TRBD2 identical over 10 bases. This CDR3 region has 16 residues. Per germline, CDR1 SGHTA and CDR2 FQGNSA. V shed 1 base and J 6 bases; nucleotides not matched to a gene: 8. The CDR3 DNA follows: TGTGCCAGCAGCTTAGGGGCTAGCGGGAGTGGAAAGACCCAGTACTTC. This codes for CASSLGASGSGKTQYF.

This clone came up a few times. The chain is built from TRBV2 and TRBJ1-5; no clear D. The CDR3 is 14 amino acids. The V and J ends lost 8 bases and 2 bases respectively, with 13 bases between them. Germline V gene lookup returns CDR1 SNHLY and CDR2 FYNNEI. CDR3 DNA sequence: TGTGCCAGCGAGATGGGCGTGGGCAATCAGCCCCAGCATTTT. Its translation is CASEMGVGNQPQHF.

This clone was seen only once. CDR3 sequence: CASSLRLAAEEQFF. CDR3 coding DNA: TGTGCCAGCAGCTTGAGGCTAGCGGCCGAAGAGCAGTTCTTC. The J gene is TRBJ2-1, the V gene TRBV6-5, with 7 nucleotides matching TRBD2. Germline assignment: CDR1 MNHEY and CDR2 SVGAGI. The CDR3 contains 14 residues. V lost 6 bases, J lost 10 bases, and 12 bases stayed unmatched.

The chain is built from TRBV6-5 and TRBJ2-7; D gene unclear. V was shortened by 2 bases and J by 6 bases, with 11 bases between the two germline ends. The CDR3 runs to 13 residues. CDR1 is MNHEY and CDR2 is SVGAGI in the germline V gene. The CDR3 region is CASSYGGVPEQYF. CDR3 nucleotides: TGTGCCAGCAGTTACGGTGGGGTGCCCGAGCAGTACTTC.

This chain connects TRBV9 to TRBJ2-1; weak D call: TRBD2 (6 bases). CDR3 length equals 15 residues. V was shortened by 7 bases and J by 4 bases, with 18 bases between the two germline ends. CDR1 is SGDLS and CDR2 is YYNGEE in the germline V gene. In DNA, the CDR3 is TGTGCCAGCTCAGGGAGGACTATGGATTACAATGAGCAGTTCTTC. Encoded protein: CASSGRTMDYNEQFF.

Only one count was recorded for this clone. The V call is TRBV6-5, the J call TRBJ2-7; the match to TRBD1 covers 11 bases. Trimming removed 2 bases from V and 3 bases from J; junction bases left unmatched: 0. The CDR3 is made up of 14 amino acids. The germline V gene has CDR1 MNHEY and CDR2 SVGAGI. CDR3 coding DNA: TGTGCCAGCAGTTACGGGACAGGGGGCTACGAGCAGTACTTC. It yields the protein CASSYGTGGYEQYF.

V is TRBV30 and J is TRBJ2-1, with a weak D call TRBD2 (7 bases). The CDR3 contains 14 residues. The V end was cut by 4 bases, the J end by 0 bases, with 10 bases between. The V gene's germline CDR1 is GTSNPN and CDR2 SVGIG (reference sequence). CDR3 loop: CAWKRDTSYNEQFF. CDR3 sequence (DNA): TGTGCCTGGAAGCGGGACACCTCCTACAATGAGCAGTTCTTC.

The chain employs TRBV10-2 and TRBJ2-1, with 7 bases lining up with TRBD1. V was pared by 7 bases and J by 7 bases, with 10 bases of the junction left unmatched. In germline, CDR1 is WSHSY, CDR2 SAAADI. The CDR3 extends over 14 amino acids. The CDR3 DNA reads as TGCGCCAGCATACCGGCAGGGGGTTATAATGAGCAGTTCTTC. Translated: CASIPAGGYNEQFF.

The chain combines TRBV30 with TRBJ1-3; D is unresolved. Germline CDR1 GTSNPN, CDR2 SVGIG (reference sequence). The ends were cut back, 8 bases at V and 4 bases at J, with 15 bases in the middle. The CDR3 length is 13 residues. In DNA form, the CDR3 reads TGTGCCGGGTGGGTTTTGGGAGGAAACACCATATATTTT. The encoded protein is CAGWVLGGNTIYF.

This clone was seen a few times. The V gene is TRBV7-9, the J gene TRBJ1-2; D ambiguous. The germline CDR1 and CDR2 sequences are SEHNR and FQNEAQ (reference sequence). Trimming shortened V by 4 bases and J by 10 bases, and 16 bases separated the two germline ends. The CDR3 runs 13 residues. CDR3 DNA sequence: TGTGCCAGCAGCTCGACACTCCAATGGCCCTACACCTTC. As protein: CASSSTLQWPYTF.

The rearrangement links TRBV29-1 to TRBJ2-7, with TRBD2 as a possible D gene (5 bases). The CDR3 is 13 residues long. V lost 5 bases and J 3 bases, leaving 14 bases between the germline ends. Germline loops: CDR1 SQVTM, CDR2 ANQGSEA. For the CDR3, the DNA is TGCAGCGTTCAAACTAGGTTACTCTACGAGCAGTACTTC. It is translated as CSVQTRLLYEQYF.